One TCR beta chain is described in this entry. As yet, its antigen is unknown. The TCR beta cDNA libraries carried unique molecular identifiers. TCRdb reprocessed the PCR reads with MiXCR, giving one entry per CDR3 protein. This table holds about 760,000 distinct CDR3 sequences, roughly 27% found once. CDR3 length: 13 residues. Deletions cut 6 bases from V and 2 bases from J, with 10 bases between. CDR1 and CDR2 from the germline V gene are SGHAT and FQNNGV. This entry belongs to a study of post-analysis software for immune sequencing data. The study, taken as a whole, reports: TRBV5-6, TRBV5-1 and TRBV20-1 were among about 5 TRBV segments more frequent in patients than controls.

The V gene is TRBV11-2, the J gene TRBJ1-2; D remains ambiguous. Sequencing was done on a sample of blood. This receptor was taken from a girl aged 10 to 17 with multiple sclerosis. The CDR3, as DNA: TGTGCCAGCAGAAACATCCGAAACTATGGCTACACCTTC. Translating gives CASRNIRNYGYTF.